This paragraph reports one T cell receptor beta chain. No antigen is known for it. The CDR3 spans 13 residues. Germline values: CDR1 DFQATT, CDR2 SNEGSKA (reference sequence). J gave up 5 bases and V 8 bases, and 11 bases lay outside the gene matches. This entry comes from a study of post-analysis software for immune sequencing data. Unique molecular identifiers featured in each of the TCR beta cDNA libraries. TCRdb ran MiXCR on the PCR reads and lists one entry per CDR3 protein. The sample includes roughly 150,000 distinct CDR3 sequences, approximately 35% seen only once; the top ten take about 26%. General study findings and limits: The five TRBV segments detected at higher frequency in patients than in controls included TRBV5-6, TRBV5-1 and TRBV20-1. Analysis by F measure revealed that same-batch samples clustered strongly together. Controls had significantly higher normalized Chao1 diversity than multiple sclerosis patients.

The clonotype was recovered from a girl between 5 and 17 years old with multiple sclerosis. V and J are TRBV20-1 and TRBJ2-5; 7 bases match TRBD1. The sample here was blood, taken after autologous hematopoietic stem cell transplantation. CDR3 in amino acids: CSSKYRGGETQYF. CDR3 in DNA: TGCAGTTCTAAGTACAGGGGTGGGGAGACCCAGTACTTC.